The rows below give T cell receptor beta chains drawn from one sample of a study of cytomegalovirus exposure and HLA in healthy donors. TCRdb keeps only in-frame clones here, not all; method: immunoSEQ multiplex PCR. This table has about 160,000 clones, around 77% appearing once. Sequencing input: PBMCs. These receptors all come from a woman aged 30 to 39 in good health and CMV-seronegative. CDR3s include the opening cysteine and the closing phenylalanine or tryptophan. The D gene is left open where the match is weak. Not every row has a clone size; where given, it reads once, few, many or a size class.

v_call: TRBV4-3; cdr3_length: 15; j_call: TRBJ2-7; clone_size: few; d_call: NA; cdr3_nt: TGCGCCAGCAGCCAAGTGGGCGGGAAGAGCTACGAGCAGTACTTC; cdr3_aa: CASSQVGGKSYEQYF
v_call: TRBV7-8; cdr3_length: 15; j_call: TRBJ2-7; clone_size: NA; d_call: TRBD1; cdr3_nt: TGTGCCAGCAGCTCTCCGGGACAGCCAATTTACGAGCAGTACTTC; cdr3_aa: CASSSPGQPIYEQYF
v_call: TRBV5-6; cdr3_length: 13; j_call: TRBJ2-2; clone_size: NA; d_call: TRBD1; cdr3_nt: TGTGCCAGCAGCCGACAGGGAACCGGGGAGCTGTTTTTT; cdr3_aa: CASSRQGTGELFF
v_call: TRBV29-1; cdr3_length: 12; j_call: TRBJ2-1; clone_size: NA; d_call: TRBD2; cdr3_nt: TGCAGCGGCCGGACTAGCGTCCATGAGCAGTTCTTC; cdr3_aa: CSGRTSVHEQFF
v_call: TRBV4-2; cdr3_length: 11; j_call: TRBJ2-1; clone_size: NA; d_call: NA; cdr3_nt: TGTGCCAGCAGCCCGGGTGATGAGCAGTTCTTC; cdr3_aa: CASSPGDEQFF
v_call: TRBV6-1; cdr3_length: 15; j_call: TRBJ1-3; clone_size: once; d_call: NA; cdr3_nt: TGTGCCAGCAGTGAATACGGGGTCTCTGGAAACACCATATATTTT; cdr3_aa: CASSEYGVSGNTIYF
v_call: TRBV5-1; cdr3_length: 15; j_call: TRBJ2-2; clone_size: NA; d_call: NA; cdr3_nt: TGCGCCAGCAGCTTGGGGGCTTCGAACACCGGGGAGCTGTTTTTT; cdr3_aa: CASSLGASNTGELFF
v_call: TRBV9; cdr3_length: 14; j_call: TRBJ1-4; clone_size: NA; d_call: TRBD1; cdr3_nt: TGTGCCAGCAGCCCCTCGGGACAGGGTGAAAAACTGTTTTTT; cdr3_aa: CASSPSGQGEKLFF
v_call: TRBV4-3; cdr3_length: 16; j_call: TRBJ1-1; clone_size: NA; d_call: TRBD1; cdr3_nt: TGCGCCAGCAGCCGTGTGGACAGGGGGTTCAACACTGAAGCTTTCTTT; cdr3_aa: CASSRVDRGFNTEAFF
v_call: TRBV7-6; cdr3_length: 15; j_call: TRBJ1-1; clone_size: NA; d_call: NA; cdr3_nt: TGTGCCAGCAGCGTGAATACAGGGCATAACACTGAAGCTTTCTTT; cdr3_aa: CASSVNTGHNTEAFF
v_call: TRBV28; cdr3_length: 15; j_call: TRBJ1-2; clone_size: NA; d_call: TRBD1; cdr3_nt: TGTGCCAGCAGCCGGGGGACAGGGCTAACCTATGGCTACACCTTC; cdr3_aa: CASSRGTGLTYGYTF
v_call: TRBV28; cdr3_length: 16; j_call: TRBJ1-4; clone_size: NA; d_call: TRBD1; cdr3_nt: TGTGCCAGCAGTTCTTACCCGGGACAGGGTCGGGAAAAACTGTTTTTT; cdr3_aa: CASSSYPGQGREKLFF
v_call: TRBV28; cdr3_length: 14; j_call: TRBJ1-3; clone_size: NA; d_call: NA; cdr3_nt: TGTGCCAGCACCCCAATCGGCTCTGGAAACACCATATATTTT; cdr3_aa: CASTPIGSGNTIYF
v_call: TRBV7-9; cdr3_length: 16; j_call: TRBJ1-2; clone_size: once; d_call: NA; cdr3_nt: TGTGCCAGCAGCTTATTGTCTGGACAGCCGACGGAGGGCTACACCTTC; cdr3_aa: CASSLLSGQPTEGYTF
v_call: TRBV5-1; cdr3_length: 14; j_call: TRBJ2-7; clone_size: NA; d_call: TRBD1; cdr3_nt: TGCGCCAGCAGCTACCCGGGACAGAACTACGAGCAGTACTTC; cdr3_aa: CASSYPGQNYEQYF
v_call: TRBV13; cdr3_length: 17; j_call: TRBJ2-7; clone_size: NA; d_call: NA; cdr3_nt: TGTGCCAGCAGCTTATACGGGGACGGACAGACTTCCTACGAGCAGTACTTC; cdr3_aa: CASSLYGDGQTSYEQYF
v_call: TRBV5-1; cdr3_length: 17; j_call: TRBJ2-3; clone_size: NA; d_call: NA; cdr3_nt: TGCGCCAGCAGTTTTGCCGCAGGGACTCCCGGTGACGATACGCAGTATTTT; cdr3_aa: CASSFAAGTPGDDTQYF
v_call: TRBV7-3; cdr3_length: 15; j_call: TRBJ2-1; clone_size: NA; d_call: TRBD1; cdr3_nt: TGTGCCAGCAGCCCCGGACAGGGGAAGCACAATGAGCAGTTCTTC; cdr3_aa: CASSPGQGKHNEQFF
v_call: TRBV6-6; cdr3_length: 14; j_call: TRBJ1-2; clone_size: NA; d_call: NA; cdr3_nt: TGTGCCAGCAGTTACTCCCAGGGCGGAAATGGCTACACCTTC; cdr3_aa: CASSYSQGGNGYTF
v_call: TRBV29-1; cdr3_length: 16; j_call: TRBJ1-1; clone_size: NA; d_call: NA; cdr3_nt: TGCAGCGTTGAACGACGAGGAGATCGAATTAACACTGAAGCTTTCTTT; cdr3_aa: CSVERRGDRINTEAFF
v_call: TRBV7-2; cdr3_length: 16; j_call: TRBJ1-1; clone_size: NA; d_call: TRBD1; cdr3_nt: TGTGCCAGCAGCCAAACGCCGGGACAGCTGAACACTGAAGCTTTCTTT; cdr3_aa: CASSQTPGQLNTEAFF
v_call: TRBV19; cdr3_length: 14; j_call: TRBJ1-2; clone_size: NA; d_call: TRBD1; cdr3_nt: TGTGCCAGTAGTCCCGACAGGGATCTCGATGGCTACACCTTC; cdr3_aa: CASSPDRDLDGYTF
v_call: TRBV2; cdr3_length: 12; j_call: TRBJ2-5; clone_size: NA; d_call: NA; cdr3_nt: TGTGCCAGCAGAGACAACCAAGAGACCCAGTACTTC; cdr3_aa: CASRDNQETQYF
v_call: TRBV2; cdr3_length: 13; j_call: TRBJ1-2; clone_size: NA; d_call: NA; cdr3_nt: TGTGCCAGCAGGGGAGGGAAGAACTATGGCTACACCTTC; cdr3_aa: CASRGGKNYGYTF
v_call: TRBV9; cdr3_length: 15; j_call: TRBJ1-2; clone_size: NA; d_call: TRBD1; cdr3_nt: TGTGCCAGCAGCGCCCTTGACAGGGCCGACTATGGCTACACCTTC; cdr3_aa: CASSALDRADYGYTF
v_call: TRBV29-1; cdr3_length: 12; j_call: TRBJ2-5; clone_size: NA; d_call: TRBD2; cdr3_nt: TGCAGCGTTGGGACTAGAGGAGAGACCCAGTACTTC; cdr3_aa: CSVGTRGETQYF
v_call: TRBV9; cdr3_length: 15; j_call: TRBJ2-1; clone_size: few; d_call: TRBD2; cdr3_nt: TGTGCCAGCAGCGTTTTGGGCGGGAGGGCGAATGAGCAGTTCTTC; cdr3_aa: CASSVLGGRANEQFF
v_call: TRBV7-6; cdr3_length: 15; j_call: TRBJ2-7; clone_size: NA; d_call: TRBD2; cdr3_nt: TGTGCCAGCAGCGCAACCGGACTAGCTTCCCACGAGCAGTACTTC; cdr3_aa: CASSATGLASHEQYF
v_call: TRBV19; cdr3_length: 16; j_call: TRBJ1-3; clone_size: NA; d_call: NA; cdr3_nt: TGTGCCAGTAGTATGGGACACGCAAACTCTGGAAACACCATATATTTT; cdr3_aa: CASSMGHANSGNTIYF
v_call: TRBV19; cdr3_length: 16; j_call: TRBJ1-1; clone_size: NA; d_call: NA; cdr3_nt: TGTGCCAGTAGTATATCCCGTTGGGAGGGGGACACTGAAGCTTTCTTT; cdr3_aa: CASSISRWEGDTEAFF
v_call: TRBV10-3; cdr3_length: 13; j_call: TRBJ2-5; clone_size: NA; d_call: NA; cdr3_nt: TGTGCCACCCAAACAGGCCCCCAAGAGACCCAGTACTTC; cdr3_aa: CATQTGPQETQYF
v_call: TRBV25-1; cdr3_length: 14; j_call: TRBJ2-3; clone_size: NA; d_call: TRBD2; cdr3_nt: TGTGCCAGCAGTGAGGCCGGGAGGGTCGATACGCAGTATTTT; cdr3_aa: CASSEAGRVDTQYF
v_call: TRBV11-2; cdr3_length: 15; j_call: TRBJ1-5; clone_size: NA; d_call: NA; cdr3_nt: TGTGCCAGCAGCTTAGAGTGGGGGCCCGGTCAGCCCCAGCATTTT; cdr3_aa: CASSLEWGPGQPQHF
v_call: TRBV2; cdr3_length: 15; j_call: TRBJ2-3; clone_size: once; d_call: TRBD1; cdr3_nt: TGTGCCAGCAGTAAACAGGGGATGGGCACAGATACGCAGTATTTT; cdr3_aa: CASSKQGMGTDTQYF